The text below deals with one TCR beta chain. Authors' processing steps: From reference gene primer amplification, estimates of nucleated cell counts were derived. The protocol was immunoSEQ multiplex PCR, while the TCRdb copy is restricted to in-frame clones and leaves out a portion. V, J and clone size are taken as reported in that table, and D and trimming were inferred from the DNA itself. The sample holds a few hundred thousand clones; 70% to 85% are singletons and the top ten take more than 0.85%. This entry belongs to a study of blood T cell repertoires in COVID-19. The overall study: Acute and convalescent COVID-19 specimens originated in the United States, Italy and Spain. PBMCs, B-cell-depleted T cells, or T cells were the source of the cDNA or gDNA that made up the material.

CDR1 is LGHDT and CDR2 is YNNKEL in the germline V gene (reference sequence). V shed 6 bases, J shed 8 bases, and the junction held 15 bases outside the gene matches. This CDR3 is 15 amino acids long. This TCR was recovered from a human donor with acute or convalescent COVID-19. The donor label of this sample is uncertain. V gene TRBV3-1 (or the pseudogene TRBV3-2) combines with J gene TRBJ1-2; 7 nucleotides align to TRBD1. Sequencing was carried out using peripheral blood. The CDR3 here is CASSNRGSQGGGYTF. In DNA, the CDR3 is TGTGCCAGCAGTAACAGGGGAAGTCAAGGAGGCGGCTACACCTTC.